The 8 T cell receptor beta chains presented below share a single source sample, sequenced in a study of neurological immune-mediated disorders. TCRdb analysed the 5' RACE reads with MiXCR anew, one entry per CDR3 protein. Of about 49,000 distinct CDR3 sequences in the sample, 10% were seen once. Time point specified: longitudinal time-point 1 (baseline). Material: PBMCs. All receptors derive from a woman aged 40-49 years in good health.

This clonotype was recorded many times. The CDR3 sequence is CSAPRTSGGSSAYNEQFF. CDR3 in DNA: TGCAGTGCTCCTCGGACTAGCGGGGGGTCCTCTGCCTACAATGAGCAGTTCTTC. The chain joins TRBV20-1 to TRBJ2-1, with 14 positions matching TRBD2. Germline CDR1 DFQATT, CDR2 SNEGSKA (reference sequence). The CDR3 extends over 18 amino acids. V trimming: 5 bases; J trimming: 2 bases; junction bases outside the gene matches: 11.

Turning to this clonotype: One end of the junction fails to match germline, which may point to a read error. This chain connects TRBV5-6 to TRBJ2-7; 9 nucleotides agree with TRBD2. The germline CDR1 and CDR2 sequences are SGHDT and YYEEEE. The CDR3 totals 15 residues. The CDR3 region is CTSTYAGGRGYEQYF. CDR3 DNA sequence: TGTACCAGCACCTACGCGGGCGGGAGGGGCTACGAGCAGTACTTC.

This clonotype has ten or more counts. At one of its ends the junction is not consistent with the germline gene, which may arise from a read error. This chain joins TRBV7-2 and TRBJ2-3, with 7 bases lining up with TRBD1. CDR3 length: 14 amino acids. CDR1 and CDR2 from the germline V gene are SGHTA and FQGNSA. This CDR3 is CASSYRDSTYTQYF. The CDR3 DNA follows: TGTGCCAGCAGCTACCGGGACAGCACATATACGCAGTATTTT.

This clonotype was seen ten or more times. The rearrangement links TRBV20-1 to TRBJ1-6; D is ambiguous. Germline CDR1 is DFQATT and CDR2 is SNEGSKA (reference sequence). Trimming pared 6 bases from V and 6 bases from J, leaving 12 bases between. CDR3 size: 13 residues. CDR3 sequence (DNA): TGCAGTGCCACCCCATCCCTTAATTCACCCCTCCACTTT. It specifies CSATPSLNSPLHF.

At least ten counts were recorded for this clonotype. This chain uses TRBV5-1 with TRBJ1-4, with unresolved D. Germline V gene data show CDR1 as SGHRS and CDR2 as YFSETQ. V lost 4 bases to trimming and J lost 5 bases, with 12 bases between them. The CDR3 totals 14 residues. The CDR3 loop is CASSAALSNEKLFF. CDR3 nucleotide sequence: TGCGCCAGCAGCGCCGCCCTGAGCAATGAAAAACTGTTTTTT.

There are many counts of this clonotype. The V gene is TRBV10-3, the J gene TRBJ2-1; D unresolved. Trimming took off 4 bases at V and 5 bases at J, with 9 bases between the two ends. The CDR3 is made up of 13 amino acids. Per the germline V gene, CDR1 is ENHRY and CDR2 is SYGVKD. In nucleotides, the CDR3 is TGTGCCATCAGTGCGCTAGGTGACAATGAGCAGTTCTTC. Translating it yields CAISALGDNEQFF.

The rearrangement links TRBV11-1 to TRBJ1-1; the match to TRBD1 covers 8 bases. Germline assignment: CDR1 SGHAT and CDR2 FQDESV (reference sequence). V shed 5 bases, J shed 4 bases, and the junction held 6 bases outside the gene matches. This CDR3 is 14 amino acids long. As DNA, the CDR3 is TGTGCCAGCAGCGGGGGACAGGTCACCACTGAAGCTTTCTTT. As protein: CASSGGQVTTEAFF.

Ten or more counts support this clonotype. The genes are TRBV5-1 and TRBJ2-7; tentatively, D is TRBD1 or TRBD2 (5 bases each). The CDR3 spans 14 residues. Germline assignment: CDR1 SGHRS and CDR2 YFSETQ. The V end was cut by 0 bases, the J end by 3 bases, with 10 bases between. The CDR3 DNA reads as TGCGCCAGCAGCTTGGCCGGGACGCTCTACGAGCAGTACTTC. It specifies CASSLAGTLYEQYF.